This T cell receptor beta chain appears in the sequencing data of a study of blood T cell repertoires in COVID-19. This table comes from immunoSEQ multiplex PCR, and its TCRdb copy is limited to in-frame clones, with some not included. The repertoire includes around 230,000 clones, approximately 82% of them detected once, and approximately 7.4% sits in the top ten. Germline V lookup: CDR1 SGHRS, CDR2 YFSETQ. The V gene lost 2 bases and the J gene lost 5 bases, with 14 bases spanning the gap. The CDR3 has 15 amino acids. The sample taken for sequencing was peripheral blood. This sequence joins TRBV5-1 and TRBJ2-1; TRBD1 is a possible D gene (5 bases). This TCR was recovered from a woman aged 45-60 years with acute or convalescent COVID-19. This CDR3 is CASSLGVLRDNEQFF. For the CDR3, the DNA is TGCGCCAGCAGCTTAGGAGTCCTCAGGGACAATGAGCAGTTCTTC.